This TCR beta chain stems from a study of T cells after yellow fever vaccination. Study-wide findings and caveats: A secondary response was less intense yet reached its peak sooner, at day 5 versus 15. Most primary-vaccination clones reappeared after the booster (about 95% CD4, approximately 88% CD8).

UMIs were added to TCR cDNA along with a universal primer site when it was made by 5'RACE template switching. MiXCR, applied by TCRdb to the 5' RACE reads, yields one record per CDR3 protein. The data contain approximately 350,000 distinct CDR3 sequences, 11% of them singletons. This clonotype has only a few counts. The antigen remains unidentified. CDR1 is SGHNT, CDR2 YYREEE, per germline (reference sequence). V was shortened by 4 bases and J by 6 bases, with 7 bases between the two germline ends. The CDR3 is 12 amino acids. Sequencing used PBMCs, obtained on the day of the first yellow fever vaccination. The chain recombines TRBV5-4 with TRBJ2-2; unclear D gene. The sequence derives from a man aged 18 to 35 who received the YFV17D yellow fever vaccine. Here the CDR3 reads CASSTTSGELFF. The CDR3 DNA sequence: TGTGCCAGCAGCACTACCTCCGGGGAGCTGTTTTTT. Looking up the rest from reference TRBV5-4 and TRBJ2-2 gives the full variable domain: ETGVTQSPTHLIKTRGQQVTLRCSSQSGHNTVSWYQQALGQGPQFIFQYYREEENGRGNFPPRFSGLQFPNYSSELNVNALELDDSALYLCASSTTSGELFFGEGSRLTVL.